This entry lists 31 T cell receptor beta chains sequenced from one sample in a study of beta chain features in type 1 diabetes. What was sequenced were expressed TCRB transcripts, since all of the isolated RNA had been reverse transcribed. The table came from immunoSEQ multiplex PCR; TCRdb's copy has only in-frame clones and leaves some out. Altogether about 470,000 clones are present, approximately 30% being singletons, with the ten largest covering roughly 0.066%. The material sequenced was naive CD4+ T cells from blood. The receptors come from a man aged 18-30 years in good health.

The V and J genes are TRBV30 and TRBJ1-4; D might be TRBD1 (5 bases). V shed 0 bases and J shed 10 bases, with 6 bases lying between them. Germline-derived CDR1 and CDR2 are GTSNPN and SVGIG (reference sequence). The CDR3 consists of 11 residues. The DNA for the CDR3 is TGTGCCTGGAGTGTGAGGGGAAAACTGTTTTTT. Its protein is CAWSVRGKLFF.

The chain combines TRBV12-5 with TRBJ2-1, with TRBD2 matching over 11 bases. V was clipped by 6 bases and J by 9 bases; unmatched bases: 4. The CDR3 is 13 amino acids. Germline assignment: CDR1 LGHNT and CDR2 FRNRAP. The CDR3 sequence: CASGAGTSGEQFF. CDR3 bases: TGTGCTAGTGGCGCCGGGACTAGCGGTGAGCAGTTCTTC. Full variable domain (missing parts from reference TRBV12-5 and TRBJ2-1): DARVTQTPRHKVTEMGQEVTMRCQPILGHNTVFWYRQTMMQGLELLAYFRNRAPLDDSGMPKDRFSAEMPDATLATLKIQPSEPRDSAVYFCASGAGTSGEQFFGPGTRLTVL.

This clone has a handful of counts. J is TRBJ2-4 and V is TRBV27; 10 bases line up with TRBD2. Per the germline V gene, CDR1 is MNHEY and CDR2 is SMNVEV (reference sequence). The length of the CDR3 is 14 residues. Trimming at V came to 6 bases and at J to 4 bases, leaving 3 bases not matched to a gene. The CDR3 coding sequence is TGTGCCAGCAGACCACTAGCGGGGAAAAACATTCAGTACTTC. It yields the protein CASRPLAGKNIQYF.

The chain recombines TRBV30 with TRBJ1-5, with 7 positions matching TRBD1. V dropped 0 bases and J dropped 10; count of bases not matched to a gene: 9. This CDR3 has 14 residues. Germline V gives CDR1 GTSNPN, CDR2 SVGIG (reference sequence). CDR3 loop: CAWSVGSGGTPQHF. CDR3 sequence (DNA): TGTGCCTGGAGTGTAGGGTCAGGGGGTACTCCCCAGCATTTT.

This clone was observed a few times. The V gene is TRBV7-2, the J gene TRBJ2-5, with TRBD1 matching 8 bases. With 5 bases clipped from V and 2 bases from J, the junction kept 4 bases outside the gene matches. Germline loops: CDR1 SGHTA, CDR2 FQGNSA. CDR3 length: 14 amino acids. CDR3 in amino acids: CASSRTGGQETQYF. The CDR3 coding sequence is TGTGCCAGCAGCCGTACAGGGGGTCAAGAGACCCAGTACTTC.

This clone has more than one count but fewer than ten. This chain joins TRBV5-1 and TRBJ2-7, with a possible D match to TRBD2 (6 bases). The CDR3 spans 14 residues. V gave up 4 bases and J gave up 0 bases, with 11 bases separating them. CDR1 and CDR2 from the germline V gene are SGHRS and YFSETQ. The CDR3 nucleotides read TGCGCCAGCAGCCCGGAGGGCAGCTCCTACGAGCAGTACTTC. Amino acid sequence: CASSPEGSSYEQYF.

The rearrangement joins TRBV2 to TRBJ2-5, with a possible D match to TRBD2 (5 bases). The CDR3 extends over 13 amino acids. Germline loops: CDR1 SNHLY, CDR2 FYNNEI. V gave up 5 bases and J gave up 4 bases, with 11 bases separating them. The CDR3 reads CASSSRVGETQYF. The CDR3 bases are TGTGCCAGCAGTTCGCGGGTCGGAGAGACCCAGTACTTC.

This clone has more than one count but fewer than ten. V gene TRBV18 combines with J gene TRBJ1-5; D not resolved. The CDR3 has 13 residues. Deletions cut 3 bases from V and 5 bases from J, with 8 bases between. Germline assignment: CDR1 KGHSH and CDR2 LQKENI. Here the CDR3 reads CASSPAGDQPQHF. The CDR3 bases are TGTGCCAGCTCACCGGCTGGAGATCAGCCCCAGCATTTT.

This clone appeared a few times. The gene calls are TRBV30 and TRBJ1-4, with D possibly matching TRBD1 (6 bases). Germline V gene lookup returns CDR1 GTSNPN and CDR2 SVGIG (reference sequence). This CDR3 spans 14 amino acids. Trimming took off 3 bases at V and 8 bases at J, with 16 bases between the two ends. The CDR3 loop is CAWRYTGIDEKLFF. CDR3 sequence (DNA): TGTGCCTGGAGGTATACAGGGATTGACGAAAAACTGTTTTTT.

This clone was counted only a few times. V is TRBV7-3 and J is TRBJ2-1; TRBD2 agrees at 10 bases. J was trimmed by 4 bases and V by 2 bases; bases with no gene match: 2. Germline CDR1 SGHTA, CDR2 FQGTGA. The CDR3 runs to 15 residues. The CDR3 is CASSLGTSAYNEQFF. The CDR3 coding sequence is TGTGCCAGCAGCTTAGGGACTAGCGCTTACAATGAGCAGTTCTTC.

This clone was detected a few times. The V gene is TRBV30, the J gene TRBJ2-1; no clear D gene. V was trimmed by 3 bases and J by 10 bases, leaving 16 bases between them. The CDR3 loop spans 13 amino acids. Germline assignment: CDR1 GTSNPN and CDR2 SVGIG (reference sequence). The CDR3 is CAWRVTSRAEQFF. CDR3 nucleotides: TGTGCCTGGAGAGTGACCTCCCGGGCCGAGCAGTTCTTC.

The rearrangement joins TRBV27 to TRBJ2-1; D unclear. The ends were cut back, 4 bases at V and 7 bases at J, with 8 bases in the middle. This CDR3 is built from 12 residues. Germline loops: CDR1 MNHEY, CDR2 SMNVEV (reference sequence). CDR3 in DNA: TGTGCCAGCAGTTCCACCGGGAATGAGCAGTTCTTC. Encoded protein: CASSSTGNEQFF.

This clone has only a few counts. This chain links TRBV7-2 with TRBJ2-5, with 7 nucleotides matching TRBD2. Germline CDR1 and CDR2: SGHTA and FQGNSA. Trimming removed 5 bases from V and 1 base from J; junction bases left unmatched: 7. The CDR3 extends over 15 amino acids. CDR3 sequence reads: CASSPQTSLQETQYF. In DNA form, the CDR3 reads TGTGCCAGCAGCCCTCAGACTAGCCTCCAAGAGACCCAGTACTTC.

This clone has a handful of counts. J is TRBJ2-1 and V is TRBV9; the match to TRBD1 covers 10 bases. After removal of 3 bases from V and 10 bases from J, the junction contained 10 bases not matched to a gene. The CDR3 contains 15 residues. Germline V gene sequence: CDR1 SGDLS, CDR2 YYNGEE. The CDR3 region is CASSARRQGAAEQFF. CDR3 bases: TGTGCCAGCAGCGCCCGAAGACAGGGGGCAGCGGAGCAGTTCTTC.

J is TRBJ1-1 and V is TRBV30; 9 nucleotides match TRBD1. The germline gives CDR1 GTSNPN, CDR2 SVGIG (reference sequence). CDR3 size: 12 residues. The V gene end was trimmed by 0 bases and the J gene end by 13 bases; junction bases not matched to a gene: 6. CDR3 sequence: CAWSVGDRVDFF. The CDR3 region has the DNA TGTGCCTGGAGTGTAGGGGACAGGGTGGATTTCTTT.

The chain uses TRBV6-5 and TRBJ1-2, with unresolved D. The germline CDR1 and CDR2 sequences are MNHEY and SVGAGI. The CDR3 spans 13 residues. Trimming removed 6 bases from V and 2 bases from J, with 10 bases in between. In DNA, the CDR3 is TGTGCCAGCAGCCCCCGACCCAACTATGGCTACACCTTC. This encodes CASSPRPNYGYTF.

The genes are TRBV10-3 and TRBJ2-7, with D hard to call. Germline CDR1 is ENHRY and CDR2 is SYGVKD. V was trimmed by 2 bases and J by 3 bases, leaving 5 bases between them. There are 12 residues in the CDR3. CDR3 protein: CAISEAGYEQYF. CDR3 nucleotides: TGTGCCATCAGTGAGGCCGGCTACGAGCAGTACTTC.

This clone turned up a few times. This chain uses TRBV29-1 with TRBJ1-2, with 8 bases fitting TRBD1. V shed 8 bases and J 2 bases; nucleotides not matched to a gene: 7. CDR1 SQVTM and CDR2 ANQGSEA come from the germline V gene. The CDR3 spans 13 residues. The CDR3 loop is CSTRTGSNYGYTF. CDR3 in DNA: TGCAGCACACGGACAGGGTCCAACTATGGCTACACCTTC.

The chain is built from TRBV29-1 and TRBJ1-2; 7 nucleotides line up with TRBD1. This CDR3 has 13 residues. V dropped 4 bases and J dropped 7; count of bases not matched to a gene: 9. Germline V CDR1 and CDR2: SQVTM, ANQGSEA. The CDR3 is CSVALGGGTGYTF. DNA of the CDR3: TGCAGCGTTGCGTTGGGAGGGGGCACTGGCTACACCTTC.

Here the CDR3 DNA reads TGCGCCAGCAGTCCCTATCGGGGGAACGAGACCCAGTACTTC. This gives the protein CASSPYRGNETQYF. The J gene is TRBJ2-5, the V gene TRBV23-1; tentatively, D is TRBD2 (6 bases). TRBV23-1 is an open reading frame whose function is uncertain. With 4 bases removed from V and 5 bases from J, the gap between germline ends came to 14 bases. CDR3 length: 14 residues.

This clone was counted between two and nine times. This chain connects TRBV30 to TRBJ2-3, with D tentatively TRBD1 (5 bases). Per germline, CDR1 GTSNPN and CDR2 SVGIG (reference sequence). Between the trimmed V and J ends, which lost 4 bases and 2 bases, there was a span of 10 bases. The CDR3 contains 13 residues. In DNA form, the CDR3 reads TGTGCCTGGAACCACAGGAACACAGATACGCAGTATTTT. It specifies CAWNHRNTDTQYF.

V gene TRBV4-2 combines with J gene TRBJ1-1, with TRBD1 matching 10 bases. This CDR3 has 14 residues. Germline CDR1 and CDR2: LGHNA and YNFKEQ. With V trimmed by 1 base and J by 5 bases, 1 base remained unmatched. For the CDR3, the DNA is TGTGCCAGCAGCCAAGGACAGGGGGCGACTGAAGCTTTCTTT. Its translation is CASSQGQGATEAFF.

The chain has TRBV6-4 and TRBJ2-1; maybe TRBD2 (5 bases). Germline-derived CDR1 and CDR2 are MRHNA and SNTAGT. Trimming stripped 3 bases from V and 4 bases from J, with 7 bases between. The CDR3 consists of 13 residues. For the CDR3, the DNA is TGTGCCAGCAGTGATCCGGGGTACAATGAGCAGTTCTTC. This translates into CASSDPGYNEQFF.

This clone was counted only a few times. The chain couples TRBV10-3 to TRBJ2-6, with 10 positions matching TRBD1. Germline V gives CDR1 ENHRY, CDR2 SYGVKD. This CDR3 is 17 amino acids long. In DNA form, the CDR3 reads TGTGCGATCGAGGATGACAGGGGGCACTCTGGGGCCAACGTCCTGACTTTC. This gives the protein CAIEDDRGHSGANVLTF.

The J gene is TRBJ2-7, the V gene TRBV29-1, with D perhaps matching TRBD1 (6 bases). The CDR3 sequence is 12 residues long. The V gene lost 6 bases and the J gene lost 5 bases, with 14 bases spanning the gap. CDR1 is SQVTM, CDR2 ANQGSEA, per germline. The CDR3 reads CSVGAGFDEQYF. CDR3 nucleotide sequence: TGCAGCGTGGGGGCAGGGTTCGACGAGCAGTACTTC.

The rearrangement uses TRBV30 and TRBJ2-1, with 10 bases aligning to TRBD2. This CDR3 comprises 13 residues. Germline CDR1 reads GTSNPN; CDR2 reads SVGIG (reference sequence). V lost 0 bases and J lost 9; bases outside the gene matches: 2. CDR3 nucleotides: TGTGCCTGGAGTGTAGGACTAGCGGTTGAGCAGTTCTTC. Encoded protein: CAWSVGLAVEQFF.

The gene calls are TRBV28 and TRBJ2-7; 8 bases line up with TRBD1. With V trimmed by 5 bases and J by 6 bases, 6 bases remained unmatched. Germline assignment: CDR1 MDHEN and CDR2 SYDVKM. The CDR3 is 13 amino acids. CDR3 sequence (DNA): TGTGCCAGCAGTCCTGGACAGGGAGCCGAGCAGTACTTC. Its protein product is CASSPGQGAEQYF.

This clone was counted a few times. V gene TRBV7-2 combines with J gene TRBJ2-7, with unresolved D. This CDR3 region has 13 residues. Germline V gives CDR1 SGHTA, CDR2 FQGNSA. V lost 0 bases, J lost 4 bases, and 7 bases lay in between. The DNA of the CDR3 is TGTGCCAGCAGCTTAGCATCGGAATACGAGCAGTACTTC. Encoded protein: CASSLASEYEQYF.

This rearrangement joins TRBV6-6 to TRBJ2-7; no reliable D call. This CDR3 region has 11 residues. Per the germline V gene, CDR1 is MNHNY and CDR2 is SVGAGI (reference sequence). Trimming took 8 bases from V and 2 from J, leaving 7 bases between them. As DNA, the CDR3 is TGTGCCAGCGGGTTACCCTACGAGCAGTACTTC. Its translation: CASGLPYEQYF.

The chain joins TRBV28 to TRBJ2-1; possible D gene TRBD1, 5 bases. Germline V gene lookup returns CDR1 MDHEN and CDR2 SYDVKM. The CDR3 extends over 17 amino acids. V gave up 3 bases and J gave up 2 bases, with 17 bases separating them. CDR3 in DNA: TGTGCCAGCAGTTTGGGGTCGACAGAACGAACCTACAATGAGCAGTTCTTC. Translated: CASSLGSTERTYNEQFF.

This clone has just a few counts. V usage is TRBV30 and J usage is TRBJ1-1; maybe TRBD1 (6 bases). Germline V gene sequence: CDR1 GTSNPN, CDR2 SVGIG (reference sequence). Trimming stripped 2 bases from V and 1 base from J, with 8 bases between. The CDR3 runs 13 residues. CDR3 nucleotides: TGTGCCTGGAGTCGGGGGGCGAACACTGAAGCTTTCTTT. Encoded protein: CAWSRGANTEAFF.